The 32 T cell receptor beta chains below all came from one sample that was sequenced in a study of CD8 T cells in ankylosing spondylitis. General study points: A motif in TCR beta, a set of roughly eight highly homologous variants, appeared characteristic of ankylosing spondylitis blood.

No antigen has been identified for these receptors. One entry per CDR3 protein, called by TCRdb with MiXCR from the 5' RACE reads. The data contain hundreds of thousands of distinct CDR3 sequences, over 15% of them singletons. Sequencing used blood, either unsorted or a sorted T cell fraction (not recorded which). The receptors shown here come from a male donor with ankylosing spondylitis.

Here the CDR3 DNA reads TGCGCCAGCAGCGGGCGGGGGGGCAATCAGCCCCAGCATTTT. Protein product: CASSGRGGNQPQHF. The chain combines TRBV10-2 with TRBJ1-5; weak D call: TRBD1 (5 bases). Trimming shortened V by 6 bases and J by 2 bases, and 11 bases separated the two germline ends. Germline CDR1 WSHSY, CDR2 SAAADI. The CDR3 loop spans 14 amino acids.

The sample holds a few counts of this clonotype. V and J are TRBV7-2 and TRBJ1-6, with TRBD1 matching over 7 bases. This CDR3 contains 13 residues. V was pared by 4 bases and J by 11 bases, with 5 bases of the junction left unmatched. Germline CDR1 reads SGHTA; CDR2 reads FQGNSA. CDR3 bases: TGTGCCAGCAGCTCCTATCAGGGGGCACCCCTCCACTTT. Its protein product is CASSSYQGAPLHF.

In its sample, this clonotype was seen once. The CDR3 DNA reads TGTGCCAGTACTCGACTAGCGGGAGCATCATTCTCCAATGAGCAGTTCTTC. Amino acids: CASTRLAGASFSNEQFF. The chain recombines TRBV19 with TRBJ2-1, with 12 nucleotides matching TRBD2. Germline V gene sequence: CDR1 LNHDA, CDR2 SQIVND (reference sequence). After removal of 7 bases from V and 6 bases from J, the junction contained 13 bases not matched to a gene. The CDR3 spans 17 residues.

This clonotype was observed a handful of times. The chain combines TRBV7-9 with TRBJ2-7; TRBD1 or TRBD2 may be the D gene (6 bases each). Germline values: CDR1 SEHNR, CDR2 FQNEAQ (reference sequence). V dropped 2 bases and J dropped 4 bases, with 18 bases sitting between them. CDR3 length equals 16 residues. For the CDR3, the DNA is TGTGCCAGCAGCTTAATCAGCGAGGGGGGACGTTACGAGCAGTACTTC. Protein: CASSLISEGGRYEQYF.

The chain joins TRBV9 to TRBJ2-2; D not certain. Germline CDR1 and CDR2: SGDLS and YYNGEE. This CDR3 spans 13 amino acids. Trimming left V 0 bases short and J 6 bases short, with 6 bases between. The CDR3 sequence is CASSVGGSGELFF. In DNA, the CDR3 is TGTGCCAGCAGCGTAGGTGGGTCCGGGGAGCTGTTTTTT.

The rearrangement joins TRBV10-3 to TRBJ1-1; no clear D. Germline CDR1 reads ENHRY; CDR2 reads SYGVKD. The CDR3 totals 14 residues. V was pared by 3 bases and J by 11 bases, with 19 bases between. The CDR3 region has the DNA TGTGCCATCAGTGACTCCGGGCCCCCGGCCCCGGCTTTCTTT. It encodes CAISDSGPPAPAFF.

The chain couples TRBV20-1 to TRBJ2-3; D possibly corresponds to TRBD2 (6 bases). V was cut by 6 bases and J by 5 bases, with 18 bases left in between. CDR3 length: 14 residues. Germline CDR1 and CDR2: DFQATT and SNEGSKA (reference sequence). The DNA of the CDR3 is TGCAGTGCCCGACTAGTCCAAAGGGGAGATACGCAGTATTTT. It codes for CSARLVQRGDTQYF.

The chain couples TRBV20-1 to TRBJ2-1; 7 positions match TRBD2. The CDR3 is 15 residues long. CDR1 DFQATT and CDR2 SNEGSKA come from the germline V gene (reference sequence). V dropped 3 bases and J dropped 1; count of bases not matched to a gene: 6. The CDR3 bases are TGCAGTGCTAGGTCGCTAGCGGATTCCTACAATGAGCAGTTCTTC. This codes for CSARSLADSYNEQFF.

The CDR3 DNA is TGTGCCACCCTCGGGCAAGGAGACACTGAAGCTTTCTTT. Translation: CATLGQGDTEAFF. The J gene is TRBJ1-1, the V gene TRBV19, with D unclear. The CDR3 contains 13 residues. The germline V gene has CDR1 LNHDA and CDR2 SQIVND (reference sequence). Trimming removed 10 bases from V and 3 bases from J, with 15 bases in between.

This clonotype was counted only a few times. This chain uses TRBV5-6 with TRBJ2-7, with unresolved D. Germline assignment: CDR1 SGHDT and CDR2 YYEEEE. This CDR3 is 14 amino acids long. V was cut by 0 bases and J by 7 bases, with 14 bases left in between. The CDR3 spells CASSLGLFEYEQYF. The DNA for the CDR3 is TGTGCCAGCAGCTTGGGGCTCTTCGAGTATGAGCAGTACTTC.

The gene calls are TRBV4-1 and TRBJ1-1, with D possibly TRBD1 on 6 matching bases. This CDR3 has 13 residues. Germline lookup yields CDR1 MGHRA and CDR2 YSYEKL. V lost 0 bases and J 7 bases, leaving 9 bases between the germline ends. CDR3 residues: CASSQDRDIEAFF. In DNA, the CDR3 is TGCGCCAGCAGCCAAGATCGGGACATTGAAGCTTTCTTT.

This clonotype was seen more than once but under ten times. The V and J genes are TRBV30 and TRBJ2-5, with TRBD1 identical over 11 bases. Germline V gene lookup returns CDR1 GTSNPN and CDR2 SVGIG (reference sequence). The CDR3 spans 15 residues. J lost 1 base, V lost 5 bases, and 6 bases had no gene match. The CDR3 loop reads CAWEYGTGGQETQYF. In DNA form, the CDR3 reads TGTGCCTGGGAGTACGGGACAGGGGGCCAAGAGACCCAGTACTTC.

This sequence joins TRBV9 and TRBJ1-6; 7 bases are shared with TRBD1. Unmatched junction bases numbered 10, after V lost 4 bases and J lost 6 bases. The CDR3 is 16 residues long. In germline, CDR1 is SGDLS, CDR2 YYNGEE. The CDR3 loop is CASSPGGQGGNSPLHF. For the CDR3, the DNA is TGTGCCAGCAGCCCAGGGGGGCAGGGAGGTAATTCACCCCTCCACTTT.

This chain joins TRBV30 and TRBJ2-7, with 12 bases fitting TRBD1. The CDR3 has 13 residues. In germline, CDR1 is GTSNPN, CDR2 SVGIG (reference sequence). V trimming: 5 bases; J trimming: 7 bases; junction bases outside the gene matches: 6. CDR3: CAWGQGQGAEQYF. CDR3 coding DNA: TGTGCCTGGGGACAGGGACAGGGGGCAGAGCAGTACTTC.

The sample holds a few counts of this clonotype. The chain couples TRBV20-1 to TRBJ2-3, with D uncertain. The length of the CDR3 is 14 residues. The V end was cut by 3 bases, the J end by 1 base, with 11 bases between. Germline CDR1 and CDR2: DFQATT and SNEGSKA (reference sequence). CDR3 protein: CSARPIHRTDTQYF. The CDR3 DNA is TGCAGTGCTAGGCCCATTCATCGCACAGATACGCAGTATTTT.

This clonotype was found many times. The rearrangement links TRBV15 to TRBJ2-1; 8 positions agree with TRBD2. The CDR3 has 15 amino acids. Trimming at V came to 4 bases and at J to 4 bases, leaving 6 bases not matched to a gene. CDR1 and CDR2 (germline): LNHNV, YYDKDF (reference sequence). CDR3 in DNA: TGTGCCACCAGCACTACCGGGACTAGATACAATGAGCAGTTCTTC. Amino acid sequence: CATSTTGTRYNEQFF.

This chain joins TRBV10-2 and TRBJ2-2; D is unclear. With 0 bases removed from V and 7 bases from J, the gap between germline ends came to 12 bases. This CDR3 comprises 15 residues. The germline V gene encodes CDR1 WSHSY and CDR2 SAAADI. As DNA, the CDR3 is TGCGCCAGCAGTGAGTCGGTAACGACGGTCGGGGAGCTGTTTTTT. Translating gives CASSESVTTVGELFF.

In this sample, this clonotype turned up a few times. The chain employs TRBV4-1 and TRBJ2-2; D unclear. The V and J ends lost 7 bases and 2 bases respectively, with 8 bases between them. From germline, CDR1 is MGHRA and CDR2 YSYEKL. This CDR3 has 13 amino acids. This chain's CDR3 is CASNSLNTGELFF. CDR3 coding DNA: TGCGCCAGCAATTCACTAAACACCGGGGAGCTGTTTTTT.

The genes are TRBV5-1 and TRBJ2-5; D tentatively fits TRBD1 or TRBD2 (5 bases each). The germline V gene has CDR1 SGHRS and CDR2 YFSETQ. The CDR3 runs 12 residues. V lost 5 bases and J 7 bases, leaving 12 bases between the germline ends. The CDR3 loop is CASRADSGTQYF. CDR3 DNA: TGCGCCAGCAGAGCTGACAGCGGGACCCAGTACTTC.

This clonotype was seen a few times. The chain carries TRBV29-1 and TRBJ1-1; D is perhaps TRBD1 (6 bases). Trimming removed 2 bases at V and 4 bases at J, with 11 bases between. Germline V gene data show CDR1 as SQVTM and CDR2 as ANQGSEA. The CDR3 length is 13 residues. The CDR3 sequence: CSVEQGLGTEAFF. The CDR3 nucleotides are TGCAGCGTTGAACAGGGGCTCGGCACTGAAGCTTTCTTT.

This clonotype was detected only a few times. CDR3 sequence: CASSLDGAGGYTDTQYF. The CDR3, as DNA: TGTGCCAGCAGCTTAGATGGAGCGGGGGGATACACAGATACGCAGTATTTT. The chain links TRBV11-2 to TRBJ2-3; TRBD2 agrees at 9 bases. V dropped 0 bases and J dropped 2; count of bases not matched to a gene: 6. CDR3 length equals 17 residues. CDR1 SGHAT and CDR2 FQNNGV come from the germline V gene.

The rearrangement links TRBV20-1 to TRBJ2-1, with TRBD2 identical over 16 bases. Germline CDR1 is DFQATT and CDR2 is SNEGSKA (reference sequence). This CDR3 contains 16 residues. Trimming at V came to 6 bases and at J to 2 bases, leaving 4 bases not matched to a gene. The CDR3, as DNA: TGCAGTGCCGGGACTAGCGGGGGGGTGACCTACAATGAGCAGTTCTTC. This sequence encodes CSAGTSGGVTYNEQFF.

This chain joins TRBV2 and TRBJ1-3; 9 bases are shared with TRBD1. Unmatched junction bases numbered 8, after V lost 6 bases and J lost 8 bases. The CDR3 extends over 14 amino acids. Germline V gene lookup returns CDR1 SNHLY and CDR2 FYNNEI. The CDR3 coding sequence is TGTGCCAGCAGAACGGGACAGGGTGTATACACCATATATTTT. Translated, it gives CASRTGQGVYTIYF.

CDR3 bases: TGCAGTGCAACCGGGACAGAAGCTGGACTATCTGCAGATACGCAGTATTTT. Its protein product is CSATGTEAGLSADTQYF. This chain links TRBV20-1 with TRBJ2-3, with D tentatively TRBD1 (7 bases). The V gene's germline CDR1 is DFQATT and CDR2 SNEGSKA (reference sequence). V was trimmed by 6 bases and J by 4 bases, leaving 26 bases between them. This CDR3 has 17 amino acids.

The genes are TRBV7-2 and TRBJ1-1; D ambiguous. Per germline, CDR1 SGHTA and CDR2 FQGNSA. The CDR3 extends over 13 amino acids. V dropped 1 base and J dropped 6 bases, with 9 bases sitting between them. This CDR3 reads CASSLGSGSEAFF. CDR3 sequence (DNA): TGTGCCAGCAGCTTAGGCAGCGGATCTGAAGCTTTCTTT.

Ten or more counts support this clonotype. The CDR3 coding sequence is TGTGCCAGCAGCTTAGTGGGGAATTCCTACGAGCAGTACTTC. Protein: CASSLVGNSYEQYF. This chain connects TRBV7-2 to TRBJ2-7, with no clear D. The ends were cut back, 1 base at V and 1 base at J, with 8 bases in the middle. CDR3 size: 14 residues. Germline CDR1 reads SGHTA; CDR2 reads FQGNSA.

At least ten counts were recorded for this clonotype. This sequence joins TRBV6-1 and TRBJ2-7, with 11 bases aligning to TRBD2. V shed 5 bases and J 2 bases; nucleotides not matched to a gene: 2. The CDR3 has 14 residues. Germline values: CDR1 MNHNS, CDR2 SASEGT. The CDR3: CASSRLAGTYEQYF. The CDR3 nucleotides are TGTGCCAGCAGTCGACTAGCGGGAACCTACGAGCAGTACTTC.

The chain couples TRBV29-1 to TRBJ2-4; D is possibly TRBD1 or TRBD2 (5 bases each). Trimming pared 8 bases from V and 0 bases from J, leaving 20 bases between. The CDR3 contains 16 residues. The germline V gene has CDR1 SQVTM and CDR2 ANQGSEA. CDR3 nucleotides: TGCAGCCCGAAAGAAAAAACAGGACTAGCCAAAAACATTCAGTACTTC. The encoded protein is CSPKEKTGLAKNIQYF.

The J gene is TRBJ2-1, the V gene TRBV4-1; 11 bases fit TRBD2. Germline assignment: CDR1 MGHRA and CDR2 YSYEKL. The ends lost 0 bases at V and 3 bases at J; junction bases unmatched: 7. This CDR3 spans 18 amino acids. The CDR3, as DNA: TGCGCCAGCAGCCAAGATCCCGGACTAGCGGGCAGCTACAATGAGCAGTTCTTC. This encodes CASSQDPGLAGSYNEQFF.

This clonotype was seen only a few times. The chain employs TRBV3-1 and TRBJ2-5; D is ambiguous. The CDR3 loop spans 16 amino acids. The germline V and J ends were trimmed by 0 bases and 4 bases, with 15 bases remaining between them. Germline V CDR1 and CDR2: LGHDT, YNNKEL (reference sequence). The CDR3 protein is CASSQEVPPTPETQYF. In DNA form, the CDR3 reads TGTGCCAGCAGCCAAGAGGTTCCGCCTACCCCAGAGACCCAGTACTTC.

The V gene is TRBV2, the J gene TRBJ2-1; possibly TRBD2 for D (7 bases). V shed 8 bases and J shed 6 bases, with 17 bases lying between them. The CDR3 is 14 residues long. Germline CDR1 and CDR2: SNHLY and FYNNEI. In DNA form, the CDR3 reads TGTGCCAGCCATAGCGGAGGGGGGGGCAATGAGCAGTTCTTC. Translated, it gives CASHSGGGGNEQFF. Using reference TRBV2 and TRBJ2-1 for the parts outside the CDR3, the full variable domain is EPEVTQTPSHQVTQMGQEVILRCVPISNHLYFYWYRQILGQKVEFLVSFYNNEISEKSEIFDDQFSVERPDGSNFTLKIRSTKLEDSAMYFCASHSGGGGNEQFFGPGTRLTVL.

This clonotype was observed a few times. The J gene is TRBJ2-2, the V gene TRBV5-1; D remains unclear. CDR1 is SGHRS, CDR2 YFSETQ, per germline. This CDR3 has 15 amino acids. The V end lost 5 bases, the J end lost 0 bases, and 11 bases lay between the germline ends. CDR3 DNA sequence: TGCGCCAGCAGACCCACCATAACGAACACCGGGGAGCTGTTTTTT. This gives the protein CASRPTITNTGELFF.